This TCR beta chain was recorded in a study of cytomegalovirus exposure and HLA in healthy donors (dated by TCRdb to about 2017). With regard to the full study: An earlier analysis of roughly 500 of the donors reported 250 to 300 Gb of sequence data and 95 million to 130 million unique TCR beta sequences obtained from around 170 million T cells. Roughly 300 gigabases of sequencing data and roughly 90 million unique TCR sequences were included in an early release covering around 600 HLA-typed donors. Among the roughly 400 genotyped donors, approximately 77% belonged to the genetic ancestry cluster associated with self-reported Caucasian donors. The study was designed to test whether signatures of past pathogen exposure could be identified by cataloging public T cell receptors. The T cell repertoires of some 670 subjects were profiled by immunosequencing and related to cytomegalovirus serostatus. Besides the first cohort of 666 subjects, a separate validation cohort made up of roughly 130 different subjects was used. The study combined high-throughput TCR immunosequencing, statistical association of individual TCRs with disease status, and machine learning to predict cytomegalovirus infection status. In a later analysis, previously published TCR beta repertoires from 550 to 700 donors were re-analyzed and high-resolution HLA genotyping was added so that TCR occurrence patterns could be studied. Rather than using new phenotypic data, the later analysis identified candidate immune exposures from TCR beta sequences and from how often those sequences occurred across donors. An earlier analysis of approximately 640 of the donors applied high-throughput TCR beta sequencing to assess whether each TCR beta V gene segment acted as functional or pseudogenic. Donor age, sex, ethnicity and CMV serostatus were compiled together with the repertoire data. Genome-wide SNP genotypes for about 60% of the 666 donors were used in a later genetic analysis, which treated that subset as a discovery cohort. All discovery cohort repertoires had been generated using a single sequencing platform. HLA typing included class I and class II loci at four-digit resolution. Typing coverage differed by locus: A, B, C, DRB1 and DQB1 were typed in about 629-630 donors, DQA1 in approximately 520, DPA1 in 600 to 610, and DPB1 in around 490. Roughly five DR-DQ haplotypes were handled as single units for association and clustering because linkage in the cohort was strong. On average, roughly 200,000 unique TCR beta nucleotide sequences were sequenced per donor among a few hundred genotyped donors of the cohort, with 15% to 20% of those sequences being non-productive.

The cohort consisted of approximately 670 healthy bone marrow donors. At the time of sampling, all cohort members were nominally healthy, though unrecorded immune exposures were likely present. The donor was CMV seronegative and was included in the group of several hundred seronegative cohort members. Every donor gave a peripheral blood sample, and the peripheral blood mononuclear cells from that sample were used for TCR beta sequencing. Genomic DNA was extracted from the blood cell samples with the Qiagen DNeasy Blood Extraction Kit. On the study overall, not on this receptor specifically: A later analysis associated approximately 17,000 TCR beta sequences with specific HLA alleles at a false discovery rate of 0.05. In vitro tests confirmed that a few of the cytomegalovirus-associated TCR beta chains recognize cytomegalovirus antigens. Across donors, most TCR sequences were observed very rarely, whereas some public TCRs were present in many individuals. CMV serostatus was the only immune exposure information available for the cohort. The presence/absence analyses assumed that sequencing depth was roughly uniform across donors, and that assumption may not be true. Because counts were too low, around 18 rarely observed V segments, including chromosome 9 orphons, were left out of the earlier analysis of a few hundred of the donors. According to a later genetic analysis, donors in an Asian-associated ancestry cluster had fewer N-insertions in productive TCRs than the approximately 700-donor mean. Because HLA typing was unavailable for some donors at each locus, only the typed subset was used in association tests. A later analysis found that most CMV-associated TCR beta chains appeared HLA-restricted, with HLA associations seemingly driven largely by CMV exposure. An association between a missense DCLRE1C variant and V-gene and J-gene trimming of TCR beta chains was found in a later genetic analysis and replicated in an independent cohort. Linkage disequilibrium might explain the correlated functional status among segregating V segments, but an unknown experimental factor could not be ruled out. In both the original and validation cohorts, the classifier was reported to diagnose cytomegalovirus status with high specificity and sensitivity. This cohort had only TCR beta chains sequenced, and the lack of alpha or paired-chain data limited which features could be detected. Some IMGT-functional V segments, including TRBV6-2 and TRBV6-3, could not be distinguished by the 87-base-pair reads and were therefore excluded. In an earlier analysis of about 600 of the donors, most TCR beta V segments appeared in productive rearrangements about 87% or about 30% of the time, broadly matching IMGT annotations. The sequencing pipeline was judged likely to have produced a cluster of highly shared sequence variants as a technical artifact. Compared with equally common non-associated chains, HLA-associated TCR beta chains in a later analysis were more clonally expanded and had lower generation probabilities. The study gave a list of over 150 TCR beta chains associated with cytomegalovirus. A further reported finding was that TCR beta sequences accurately predicted the HLA-A and HLA-B alleles for most subjects in the first cohort. A later analysis reported that several top co-occurrence clusters appeared linked to parvovirus B19, influenza, CMV and Epstein-Barr virus. When HLA alleles, especially DR and DQ, strongly co-occurred, attributing TCR associations to individual alleles was difficult. The authors suggested that the approach could potentially be extended to other disease states and immunological phenotypes. In a later analysis, TCR association rates were found to vary across HLA loci, with the most associated TCRs seen for DRB1 alleles and the fewest for HLA-C alleles.

Of note for this clone: This clone's antigen is unknown. No much larger clone is present one base from it, and per-base qualities are unavailable.

Taken from cysteine to phenylalanine, the CDR3 has 19 residues. Just the 57-base CDR3 DNA is kept, in frame starting at base 1. Taken from the germline V gene, the CDR1 and CDR2 loops are SGHRS and YFSETQ. Germline trimming: 4 bases from V, 0 bases from J; junction bases outside gene matches: 15. Libraries came from the immunoSEQ multiplex PCR assay. A mixture of 60 forward primers for TCR Vbeta segments and 13 reverse primers for TCR Jbeta segments was used in the multiplex PCR. Amplification of the CDR3 region of rearranged TCR beta genes was performed with a multiplex PCR assay on genomic DNA. The amplified TCR beta libraries were sequenced on the Illumina HiSeq System as 87-base-pair reads. Per the authors' processing: In a later analysis, around 80 million unique TCR beta chains were counted across the approximately 620 repertoires, and roughly 11 million of these chains were shared by at least two donors. Raw reads were error-corrected and collapsed into unique sequences with a nearest-neighbor algorithm that merged closely related sequences to remove PCR and sequencing errors. Alignment of CDR3 sequences to IMGT reference sequences was used to assign V, D and J gene segments. For a sequence to be retained, a match of at least six nucleotides to both a V gene segment and a J gene segment was required. A rearrangement was called productive if the CDR3 had no stop codons and remained in frame with V and J, and every other rearrangement was called non-productive. Following IMGT convention, CDR3 was defined as the stretch from the second conserved V-encoded cysteine to the conserved J-encoded phenylalanine. Sequences without an unambiguous match to a single V gene segment were excluded from the earlier analysis of 587 of the donors. An earlier analysis of fewer than 650 of the donors classified V segments as functional when productive rearrangements were above 56.7% and as segregating when the standard deviation between donors was above 5%. To diagnose cytomegalovirus status from the catalog of TCR beta chain sequences, a statistical classification framework was built. In a later analysis, V and J genes were assigned by comparing TCR nucleotide sequences against IMGT/GENE-DB human TR gene sequences. In a later analysis, CDR3 sequences and most-parsimonious VDJ recombination scenarios were assigned using the TCRdist pipeline. In a later analysis, each TCR beta chain was defined by its CDR3 amino acid sequence together with its V-gene family, and reads lacking a unique V-gene family were excluded. As a way to deal with suspected cross-contamination and a sequencing artifact, a later analysis dropped roughly 620 nucleotide sequences that were highly shared and had low generation probability. In a later analysis, a clonal expansion index was calculated for each public chain from normalized within-repertoire ranks of inferred template counts. Generation probabilities in a later analysis came from a VDJ recombination model fitted to out-of-frame rearrangements, and those results were checked against IGoR. In a later analysis, TCR-TCR, TCR-HLA and TCR-CMV co-occurrence was scored with hypergeometric tests, and a repertoire-size bias correction was applied to TCR pairs. To estimate false discovery rates, a later analysis permuted the HLA or CMV assignments 20 times. In a later analysis, co-occurring TCRs were grouped with DBSCAN, and TCRdist sequence similarity was added when clustering was performed within HLA-allele-positive subsets. Co-occurrence clustering excluded repertoires with fewer than 30,000 or more than 120,000 public chains, plus five with anomalous nucleotide sharing. This is the immuneACCESS table as TCRdb keeps it, with only in-frame sequences that have V and J called. A part of the clones is gone; compared with another copy, unresolved V genes explain less than half, and the rest is unexplained. The D gene and trimming were derived from the DNA, and the V and J assignments and clone size from that table. In this sample the table shows about 110,000 clones, nearly 80% of which occur a single time. The ten largest clones represent approximately 1.2% of the sample.

Rearrangement joined TRBV5-1 to TRBJ2-3, and 9 junction bases match TRBD1. The sample comprised PBMCs. This sequence was found in a woman younger than 45 in good health and CMV-seronegative. The CDR3 reads as follows: CASSQNPGQGRSSTDTQYF. The DNA sequence is as follows: TGCGCCAGCAGCCAGAACCCGGGACAGGGAAGAAGTAGCACAGATACGCAGTATTTT.